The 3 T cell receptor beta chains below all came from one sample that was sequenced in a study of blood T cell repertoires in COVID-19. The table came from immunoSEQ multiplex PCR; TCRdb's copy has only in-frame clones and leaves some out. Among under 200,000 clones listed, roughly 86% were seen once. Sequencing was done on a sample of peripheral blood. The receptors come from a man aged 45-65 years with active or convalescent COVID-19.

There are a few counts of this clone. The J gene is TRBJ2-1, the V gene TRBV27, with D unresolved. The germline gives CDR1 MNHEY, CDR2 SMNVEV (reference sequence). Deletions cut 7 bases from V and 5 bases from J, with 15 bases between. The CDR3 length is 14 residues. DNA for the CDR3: TGTGCCAGCACCCCTATCGGGTACCACAATGAGCAGTTCTTC. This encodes CASTPIGYHNEQFF.

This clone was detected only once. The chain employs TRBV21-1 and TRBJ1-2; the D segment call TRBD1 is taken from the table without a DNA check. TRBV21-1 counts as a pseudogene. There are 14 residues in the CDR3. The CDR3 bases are TGTGCCAGCAGCGCTGTGCAGGGCCTCTATGGCTACACCTTC. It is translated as CASSAVQGLYGYTF.

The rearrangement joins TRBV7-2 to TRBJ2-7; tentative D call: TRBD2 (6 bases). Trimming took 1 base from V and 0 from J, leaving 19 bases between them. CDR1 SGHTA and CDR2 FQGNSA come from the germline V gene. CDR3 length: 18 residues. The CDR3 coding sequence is TGTGCCAGCAGCTTAGAAGGAAATGGAGGGGCCTTCTCCTACGAGCAGTACTTC. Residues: CASSLEGNGGAFSYEQYF.